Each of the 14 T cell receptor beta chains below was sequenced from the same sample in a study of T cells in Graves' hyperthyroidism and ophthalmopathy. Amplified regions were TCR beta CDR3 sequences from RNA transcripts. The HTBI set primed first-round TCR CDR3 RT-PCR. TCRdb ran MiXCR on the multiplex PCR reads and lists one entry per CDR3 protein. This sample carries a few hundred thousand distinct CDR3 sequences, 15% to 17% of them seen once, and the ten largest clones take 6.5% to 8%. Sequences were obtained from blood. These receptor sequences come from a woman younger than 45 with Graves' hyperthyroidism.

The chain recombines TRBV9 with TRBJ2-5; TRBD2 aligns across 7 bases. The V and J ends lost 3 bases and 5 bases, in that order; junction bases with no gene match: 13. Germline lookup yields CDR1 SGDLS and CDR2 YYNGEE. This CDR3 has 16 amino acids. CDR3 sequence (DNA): TGTGCCAGCAGCGGGGGAGACGCGGGAGCTTGGGAGACCCAGTACTTC. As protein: CASSGGDAGAWETQYF. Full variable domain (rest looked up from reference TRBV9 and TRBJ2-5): DSGVTQTPKHLITATGQRVTLRCSPRSGDLSVYWYQQSLDQGLQFLIQYYNGEERAKGNILERFSAQQFPDLHSELNLSSLELGDSALYFCASSGGDAGAWETQYFGPGTRLLVL.

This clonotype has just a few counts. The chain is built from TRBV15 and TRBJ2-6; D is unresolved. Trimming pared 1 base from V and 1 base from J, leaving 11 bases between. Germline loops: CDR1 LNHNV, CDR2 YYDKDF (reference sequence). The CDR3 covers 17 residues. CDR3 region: CATSRGFLRSGANVLTF. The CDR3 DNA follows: TGTGCCACCAGCAGAGGTTTCCTTCGGTCTGGGGCCAACGTCCTGACTTTC. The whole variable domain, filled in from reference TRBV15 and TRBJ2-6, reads DAMVIQNPRYQVTQFGKPVTLSCSQTLNHNVMYWYQQKSSQAPKLLFHYYDKDFNNEADTPDNFQSRRPNTSFCFLDIRSPGLGDTAMYLCATSRGFLRSGANVLTFGAGSRLTVL.

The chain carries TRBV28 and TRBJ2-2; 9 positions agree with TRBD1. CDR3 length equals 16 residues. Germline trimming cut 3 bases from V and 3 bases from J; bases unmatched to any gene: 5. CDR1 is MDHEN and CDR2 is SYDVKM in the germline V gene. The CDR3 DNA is TGTGCCAGCAGTTTTGGACAGGGGAGTCACACCGGGGAGCTGTTTTTT. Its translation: CASSFGQGSHTGELFF.

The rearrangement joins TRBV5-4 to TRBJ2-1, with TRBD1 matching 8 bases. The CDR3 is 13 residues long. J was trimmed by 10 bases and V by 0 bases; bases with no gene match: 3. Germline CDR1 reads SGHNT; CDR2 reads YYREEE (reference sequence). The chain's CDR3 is CASSLAGGREQFF. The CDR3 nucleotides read TGTGCCAGCAGCTTGGCAGGGGGCAGGGAGCAGTTCTTC.

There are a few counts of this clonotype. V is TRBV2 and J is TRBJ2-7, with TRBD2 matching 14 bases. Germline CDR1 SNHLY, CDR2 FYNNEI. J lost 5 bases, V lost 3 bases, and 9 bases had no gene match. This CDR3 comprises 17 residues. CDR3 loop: CASSDGGLAGAIHEQYF. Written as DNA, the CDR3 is TGTGCCAGCAGTGACGGGGGACTAGCGGGAGCCATCCACGAGCAGTACTTC. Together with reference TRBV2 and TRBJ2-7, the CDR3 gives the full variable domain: EPEVTQTPSHQVTQMGQEVILRCVPISNHLYFYWYRQILGQKVEFLVSFYNNEISEKSEIFDDQFSVERPDGSNFTLKIRSTKLEDSAMYFCASSDGGLAGAIHEQYFGPGTRLTVT.

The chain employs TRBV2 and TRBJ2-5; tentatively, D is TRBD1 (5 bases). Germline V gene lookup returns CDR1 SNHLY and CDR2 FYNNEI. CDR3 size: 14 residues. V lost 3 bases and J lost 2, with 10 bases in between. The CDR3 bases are TGTGCCAGCAGTGAGTTCCGGACACAAGAGACCCAGTACTTC. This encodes CASSEFRTQETQYF.

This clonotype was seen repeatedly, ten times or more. The CDR3 nucleotides are TGCAGTGCTGCATTGAGGGGACTAGCGGGAGCAGGGGAGCAGTACTTC. It codes for CSAALRGLAGAGEQYF. The V gene is TRBV20-1, the J gene TRBJ2-7; 14 bases are a match to TRBD2. This CDR3 has 16 residues. V shed 5 bases, J shed 7 bases, and the junction held 13 bases outside the gene matches. The germline V gene has CDR1 DFQATT and CDR2 SNEGSKA (reference sequence).

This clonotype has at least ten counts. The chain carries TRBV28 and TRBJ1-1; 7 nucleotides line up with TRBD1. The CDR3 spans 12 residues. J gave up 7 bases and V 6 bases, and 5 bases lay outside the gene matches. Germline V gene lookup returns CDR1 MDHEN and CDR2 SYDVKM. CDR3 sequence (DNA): TGTGCCAGCAGCCGACAGGGCGGTGAAGCTTTCTTT. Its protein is CASSRQGGEAFF.

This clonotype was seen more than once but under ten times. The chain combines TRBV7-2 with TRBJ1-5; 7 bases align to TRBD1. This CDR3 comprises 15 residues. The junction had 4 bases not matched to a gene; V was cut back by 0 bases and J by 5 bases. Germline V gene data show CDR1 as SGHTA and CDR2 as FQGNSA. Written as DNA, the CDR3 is TGTGCCAGCAGCTTAGCGGGGAGGGGGCATCAGCCCCAGCATTTT. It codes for CASSLAGRGHQPQHF.

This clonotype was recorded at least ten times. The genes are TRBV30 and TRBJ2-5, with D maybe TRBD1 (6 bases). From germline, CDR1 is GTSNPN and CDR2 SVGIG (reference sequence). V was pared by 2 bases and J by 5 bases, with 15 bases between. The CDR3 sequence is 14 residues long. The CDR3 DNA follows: TGTGCCTGGAGTATAGGTGGCCAGGGGGAGACCCAGTACTTC. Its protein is CAWSIGGQGETQYF.

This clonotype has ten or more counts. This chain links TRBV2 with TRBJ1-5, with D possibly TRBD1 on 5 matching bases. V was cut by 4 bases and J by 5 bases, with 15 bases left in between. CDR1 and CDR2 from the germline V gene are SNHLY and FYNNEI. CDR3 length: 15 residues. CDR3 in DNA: TGTGCCAGCAGTGCCAGGGTAGTATCGGATCAGCCCCAGCATTTT. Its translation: CASSARVVSDQPQHF. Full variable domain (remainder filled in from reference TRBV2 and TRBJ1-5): EPEVTQTPSHQVTQMGQEVILRCVPISNHLYFYWYRQILGQKVEFLVSFYNNEISEKSEIFDDQFSVERPDGSNFTLKIRSTKLEDSAMYFCASSARVVSDQPQHFGDGTRLSIL.

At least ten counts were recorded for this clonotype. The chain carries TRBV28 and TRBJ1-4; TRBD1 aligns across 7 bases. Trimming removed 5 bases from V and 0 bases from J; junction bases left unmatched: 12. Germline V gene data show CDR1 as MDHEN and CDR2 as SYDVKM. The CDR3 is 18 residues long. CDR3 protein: CASSNRDRLLATNEKLFF. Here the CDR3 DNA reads TGTGCCAGCAGTAACCGGGACAGATTATTAGCAACTAATGAAAAACTGTTTTTT. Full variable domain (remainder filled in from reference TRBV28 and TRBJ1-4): DVKVTQSSRYLVKRTGEKVFLECVQDMDHENMFWYRQDPGLGLRLIYFSYDVKMKEKGDIPEGYSVSREKKERFSLILESASTNQTSMYLCASSNRDRLLATNEKLFFGSGTQLSVL.

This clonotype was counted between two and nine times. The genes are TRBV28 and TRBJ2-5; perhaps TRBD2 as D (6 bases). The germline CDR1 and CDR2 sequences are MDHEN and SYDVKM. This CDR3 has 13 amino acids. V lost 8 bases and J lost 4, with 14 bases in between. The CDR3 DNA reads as TGTGCCAGCGGGAGACGGGGGTTAGAGACCCAGTACTTC. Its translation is CASGRRGLETQYF.

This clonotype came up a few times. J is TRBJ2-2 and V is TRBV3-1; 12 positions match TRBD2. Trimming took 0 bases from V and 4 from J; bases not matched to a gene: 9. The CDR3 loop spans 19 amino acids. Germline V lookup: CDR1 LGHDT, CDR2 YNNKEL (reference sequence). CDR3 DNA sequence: TGTGCCAGCAGCCAAGACTATCTAGCGGGGGGGCCTAGCACCGGGGAGCTGTTTTTT. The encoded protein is CASSQDYLAGGPSTGELFF.